The next 32 T cell receptor beta chains were all read from a single sample in a study of shared clonotypes between healthy human individuals. Sequencing used immunoSEQ multiplex PCR; TCRdb keeps in-frame clones, though not all of them. The sample lists about 1.4 million clones, 96% occurring once. Material: naive CD4+ T cells sorted from blood. Sample subset: CD45RA+ positively selected. The source of these receptors is a man aged 25 to 45 in good health.

The J gene is TRBJ1-1, the V gene TRBV28; 10 bases align to TRBD1. The V and J ends lost 6 bases and 3 bases, in that order; junction bases with no gene match: 16. The CDR3 has 18 amino acids. The germline V gene encodes CDR1 MDHEN and CDR2 SYDVKM. CDR3 region: CASRKHLADRGSDTEAFF. For the CDR3, the DNA is TGTGCCAGCAGGAAACACCTGGCGGACAGGGGGAGTGACACTGAAGCTTTCTTT.

The chain carries TRBV5-1 and TRBJ2-2; no clear D gene. V was pared by 0 bases and J by 5 bases, with 11 bases between. Germline CDR1 is SGHRS and CDR2 is YFSETQ. The CDR3 totals 15 residues. The DNA of the CDR3 is TGCGCCAGCAGCTTGGACCCAGTGGGGACCGGGGAGCTGTTTTTT. It specifies CASSLDPVGTGELFF.

The chain employs TRBV5-1 and TRBJ2-3; 8 bases align to TRBD1. Germline CDR1 reads SGHRS; CDR2 reads YFSETQ. CDR3 length: 15 residues. Trimming took 4 bases from V and 6 from J; bases not matched to a gene: 10. The CDR3 region is CASSQLQGASDTQYF. CDR3 coding DNA: TGCGCCAGCAGCCAACTTCAGGGGGCATCGGATACGCAGTATTTT.

In this sample, this clone turned up once. The chain recombines TRBV6-5 with TRBJ1-1; D might be TRBD1 (5 bases). V dropped 0 bases and J dropped 4 bases, with 12 bases sitting between them. Germline V gives CDR1 MNHEY, CDR2 SVGAGI. This CDR3 has 15 residues. DNA of the CDR3: TGTGCCAGCAGTTACTCGAGGGGCCCGGGCACTGAAGCTTTCTTT. It specifies CASSYSRGPGTEAFF.

The genes are TRBV18 and TRBJ1-2; D remains ambiguous. This CDR3 is 15 amino acids long. Germline V gene lookup returns CDR1 KGHSH and CDR2 LQKENI. V lost 0 bases and J lost 2, with 10 bases in between. The CDR3 nucleotides read TGTGCCAGCTCACCACCGAGGGCGACCAACTATGGCTACACCTTC. Translated, it gives CASSPPRATNYGYTF.

V is TRBV6-1 and J is TRBJ1-4; D not resolved. Germline-derived CDR1 and CDR2 are MNHNS and SASEGT. Trimming removed 2 bases at V and 5 bases at J, with 9 bases between. This CDR3 has 14 amino acids. CDR3 in DNA: TGTGCCAGCAGTGAACTGGGCAGAAATGAAAAACTGTTTTTT. Protein product: CASSELGRNEKLFF.

V gene TRBV5-1 combines with J gene TRBJ1-4; no clear D gene. The CDR3 totals 16 residues. CDR1 is SGHRS, CDR2 YFSETQ, per germline. Trimming left V 1 base short and J 0 bases short, with 10 bases between. The CDR3 DNA reads TGCGCCAGCAGCTTGAGGGCACACGCAACTAATGAAAAACTGTTTTTT. This translates into CASSLRAHATNEKLFF.

The V gene is TRBV29-1, the J gene TRBJ2-7; no clear D gene. The V and J ends lost 4 bases and 0 bases respectively, with 7 bases between them. Germline V lookup: CDR1 SQVTM, CDR2 ANQGSEA. The CDR3 totals 12 residues. The CDR3 nucleotides read TGCAGCGTTGGTGTGGCCTCCTACGAGCAGTACTTC. This gives the protein CSVGVASYEQYF.

This clone was detected only once. The rearrangement links TRBV5-4 to TRBJ2-1, with D unclear. The CDR3 loop spans 16 amino acids. Germline values: CDR1 SGHNT, CDR2 YYREEE (reference sequence). V lost 5 bases to trimming and J lost 0 bases, with 15 bases between them. CDR3 in DNA: TGTGCCAGCAGACCACAAGGCCGGAGCTCCTACAATGAGCAGTTCTTC. It is translated as CASRPQGRSSYNEQFF.

The chain is built from TRBV28 and TRBJ2-3; D is unclear. Trimming removed 9 bases from V and 1 base from J, with 14 bases in between. CDR3 length: 14 residues. Germline V CDR1 and CDR2: MDHEN, SYDVKM. The CDR3 DNA follows: TGTGCCAGTTCTGTGGAAGGCGGCACAGATACGCAGTATTTT. It codes for CASSVEGGTDTQYF. The full variable domain, its missing parts supplied by reference TRBV28 and TRBJ2-3, is DVKVTQSSRYLVKRTGEKVFLECVQDMDHENMFWYRQDPGLGLRLIYFSYDVKMKEKGDIPEGYSVSREKKERFSLILESASTNQTSMYLCASSVEGGTDTQYFGPGTRLTVL.

This chain connects TRBV5-4 to TRBJ2-5; D is unresolved. CDR1 is SGHNT and CDR2 is YYREEE in the germline V gene (reference sequence). V gave up 0 bases and J gave up 1 base, with 10 bases separating them. There are 15 residues in the CDR3. CDR3 loop: CASSLAPAVQETQYF. The CDR3 nucleotides are TGTGCCAGCAGCTTGGCCCCGGCAGTCCAAGAGACCCAGTACTTC.

The chain is built from TRBV6-6 and TRBJ2-7, with 10 bases aligning to TRBD1. V was clipped by 5 bases and J by 4 bases; unmatched bases: 5. Per germline, CDR1 MNHNY and CDR2 SVGAGI (reference sequence). There are 14 residues in the CDR3. The CDR3: CASSGRDRGYEQYF. The CDR3 DNA follows: TGTGCCAGCAGTGGCCGGGACAGGGGTTACGAGCAGTACTTC.

The V gene is TRBV19, the J gene TRBJ1-1; D uncertain. The V and J ends lost 3 bases and 3 bases respectively, with 8 bases between them. Germline loops: CDR1 LNHDA, CDR2 SQIVND (reference sequence). The CDR3 length is 13 residues. The chain's CDR3 is CASSIPPYTEAFF. The CDR3 region has the DNA TGTGCCAGTAGTATCCCGCCTTACACTGAAGCTTTCTTT.

This chain connects TRBV5-4 to TRBJ2-7; D perhaps matches TRBD2 (5 bases). Germline loops: CDR1 SGHNT, CDR2 YYREEE (reference sequence). The CDR3 length is 15 residues. V was pared by 0 bases and J by 3 bases, with 13 bases between. Here the CDR3 DNA reads TGTGCCAGCAGCTTGGCTAGGACGGGAAACTACGAGCAGTACTTC. Its protein product is CASSLARTGNYEQYF.

This clone was seen only once. V is TRBV19 and J is TRBJ1-2; D remains unclear. CDR3 size: 15 residues. The V gene's germline CDR1 is LNHDA and CDR2 SQIVND (reference sequence). V was trimmed by 7 bases and J by 1 base, leaving 16 bases between them. The CDR3 loop is CASMPLRTDNYGYTF. The CDR3 DNA reads as TGTGCCAGTATGCCCCTACGGACGGATAACTATGGCTACACCTTC.

V and J are TRBV5-1 and TRBJ1-2, with 8 bases that match TRBD1. The germline V gene has CDR1 SGHRS and CDR2 YFSETQ. The CDR3 length is 15 residues. V lost 4 bases to trimming and J lost 8 bases; unmatched junction nucleotides: 13. CDR3 sequence (DNA): TGCGCCAGCAGCCGAACGGGAAAACAGGGGGACGGCTACACCTTC. As protein: CASSRTGKQGDGYTF.

J is TRBJ2-1 and V is TRBV6-1; TRBD2 aligns across 10 bases. Looked up from germline, CDR1 is MNHNS and CDR2 is SASEGT. The ends lost 2 bases at V and 4 bases at J; junction bases unmatched: 5. The CDR3 runs to 16 residues. The CDR3 is CASSELRTSGYNEQFF. DNA of the CDR3: TGTGCCAGCAGTGAACTGCGGACTAGCGGATACAATGAGCAGTTCTTC.

This sequence joins TRBV11-2 and TRBJ2-7; possible D gene TRBD1, 7 bases. Germline V gene data show CDR1 as SGHAT and CDR2 as FQNNGV. This CDR3 is 16 amino acids long. The V end was cut by 1 base, the J end by 1 base, with 14 bases between. In nucleotides, the CDR3 is TGTGCCAGCAGCTTAGGTGGGGGGACAGAATCCTACGAGCAGTACTTC. Encoded protein: CASSLGGGTESYEQYF.

This chain links TRBV28 with TRBJ1-2, with D possibly matching TRBD1 (5 bases). Trimming took 0 bases from V and 8 from J, leaving 10 bases between them. Germline lookup yields CDR1 MDHEN and CDR2 SYDVKM. The CDR3 consists of 13 residues. CDR3 DNA sequence: TGTGCCAGCAGTTTATGGTTCGAGGGGGGCTACACCTTC. This translates into CASSLWFEGGYTF.

This chain links TRBV28 with TRBJ1-2; D not certain. Germline CDR1 MDHEN, CDR2 SYDVKM. V was shortened by 1 base and J by 8 bases, with 20 bases between the two germline ends. The CDR3 spans 16 residues. The CDR3 bases are TGTGCCAGCAGTTTATTCGAGGGCGATCGGGAAGGGGGCTACACCTTC. Translated, it gives CASSLFEGDREGGYTF.

This chain links TRBV1 with TRBJ2-7. TRBV1 is classified as a pseudogene. The CDR3 length is 15 residues. The CDR3 protein is CTSSQEDGIRNEQYF. CDR3 in DNA: TGCACCAGCAGCCAAGAGGACGGAATAAGGAACGAGCAGTACTTC.

The CDR3 nucleotides read TGTGCTAGTGGAACCCCCTGGGAGAATGAGCAGTTCTTC. Protein sequence: CASGTPWENEQFF. This chain connects TRBV12-5 to TRBJ2-1; possibly TRBD2 for D (5 bases). CDR1 and CDR2 (germline): LGHNT, FRNRAP. The CDR3 consists of 13 residues. Trimming took off 6 bases at V and 7 bases at J, with 13 bases between the two ends. The full variable domain, in which reference TRBV12-5 and TRBJ2-1 provide the parts outside the CDR3, is DARVTQTPRHKVTEMGQEVTMRCQPILGHNTVFWYRQTMMQGLELLAYFRNRAPLDDSGMPKDRFSAEMPDATLATLKIQPSEPRDSAVYFCASGTPWENEQFFGPGTRLTVL.

This chain joins TRBV7-2 and TRBJ2-5; no firm D call. The CDR3 runs 14 residues. The germline V and J ends were trimmed by 1 base and 7 bases, with 13 bases remaining between them. Germline assignment: CDR1 SGHTA and CDR2 FQGNSA. CDR3 sequence reads: CASSLVGSAATQYF. The CDR3 DNA reads as TGTGCCAGCAGCTTAGTCGGGTCGGCAGCGACCCAGTACTTC.

The gene calls are TRBV5-4 and TRBJ2-2; 7 bases match TRBD1. The J segment lost 5 bases and the V segment lost 10 bases, leaving 5 bases of the junction unmatched. The CDR3 consists of 12 residues. CDR1 and CDR2 from the germline V gene are SGHNT and YYREEE (reference sequence). CDR3 loop: CAASQGTGELFF. CDR3 coding DNA: TGTGCCGCATCACAGGGGACCGGGGAGCTGTTTTTT. Drawing the rest from reference TRBV5-4 and TRBJ2-2, the complete variable domain is ETGVTQSPTHLIKTRGQQVTLRCSSQSGHNTVSWYQQALGQGPQFIFQYYREEENGRGNFPPRFSGLQFPNYSSELNVNALELDDSALYLCAASQGTGELFFGEGSRLTVL.

The chain combines TRBV19 with TRBJ1-5; 7 bases map to TRBD1. Looked up from germline, CDR1 is LNHDA and CDR2 is SQIVND (reference sequence). CDR3 length equals 14 residues. V was clipped by 7 bases and J by 4 bases; unmatched bases: 7. CDR3 loop: CASKSRDSNQPQHF. The CDR3 nucleotides read TGTGCCAGTAAGTCCCGGGACAGTAATCAGCCCCAGCATTTT.

Turning to this clone: This CDR3 is also generated by other DNA sequences in the sample. The chain employs TRBV18 and TRBJ2-7, with D unresolved. CDR1 is KGHSH, CDR2 LQKENI, per germline. V lost 4 bases and J 0 bases, leaving 4 bases between the germline ends. The CDR3 loop spans 12 amino acids. Here the CDR3 DNA reads TGTGCCAGCTCACTCAGCTCCTACGAGCAGTACTTC. Protein sequence: CASSLSSYEQYF.

The chain carries TRBV12-1 and TRBJ2-7; the table assigns TRBD2, which was not confirmed against the DNA. TRBV12-1 is tagged as a pseudogene. The length of the CDR3 is 15 residues. Here the CDR3 DNA reads TGTGCCAGCAGCGTACTAGGACTGTTATCCTACGAGCAGTACTTC. Protein product: CASSVLGLLSYEQYF.

The rearrangement joins TRBV7-3 to TRBJ2-1, with D hard to call. V gave up 2 bases and J gave up 5 bases, with 16 bases separating them. This CDR3 contains 16 residues. Germline V lookup: CDR1 SGHTA, CDR2 FQGTGA. The CDR3 protein is CASSLLVGEVNNEQFF. DNA of the CDR3: TGTGCCAGCAGCTTATTAGTGGGCGAAGTAAACAATGAGCAGTTCTTC.

The chain combines TRBV6-6 with TRBJ2-2; D ambiguous. The germline V gene encodes CDR1 MNHNY and CDR2 SVGAGI (reference sequence). Trimming took 0 bases from V and 4 from J, leaving 12 bases between them. The CDR3 loop spans 16 amino acids. The CDR3 DNA reads as TGTGCCAGCAGTTACTCAGGGAATTTGGGCACCGGGGAGCTGTTTTTT. Protein product: CASSYSGNLGTGELFF.

A word on this clone: The same CDR3 also results from other DNA sequences found in this sample. This chain uses TRBV6-5 with TRBJ1-1; D perhaps matches TRBD1 (6 bases). There are 15 residues in the CDR3. Trimming took off 0 bases at V and 2 bases at J, with 10 bases between the two ends. Germline CDR1 is MNHEY and CDR2 is SVGAGI. CDR3 DNA sequence: TGTGCCAGCAGTTACTCAACAGGGCGTAACACTGAAGCTTTCTTT. Protein: CASSYSTGRNTEAFF.

This clone was observed once. The chain recombines TRBV28 with TRBJ2-7; 7 bases agree with TRBD2. The junction had 3 bases not matched to a gene; V was cut back by 8 bases and J by 2 bases. CDR3 size: 12 residues. The germline V gene has CDR1 MDHEN and CDR2 SYDVKM. The CDR3 coding sequence is TGTGCCAGCCTGGGGGGGGCCTACGAGCAGTACTTC. Encoded protein: CASLGGAYEQYF.

V is TRBV4-3 and J is TRBJ2-1, with D hard to call. The V gene lost 2 bases and the J gene lost 10 bases, with 12 bases spanning the gap. CDR1 and CDR2 from the germline V gene are LGHNA and YSLEER. This CDR3 comprises 13 residues. This CDR3 reads CASSQIPLREQFF. The CDR3 DNA follows: TGCGCCAGCAGCCAAATCCCTCTTAGGGAGCAGTTCTTC.